Shown below are 10 T cell receptor beta chains from a single sample sequenced in a study of cytomegalovirus exposure and HLA in healthy donors (dated by TCRdb to the late 2010s). Receptors were amplified or captured by the immunoSEQ multiplex PCR assay. For the multiplex PCR, a mixture combining 60 forward primers for TCR Vbeta segments and 13 reverse primers for TCR Jbeta segments was used. Here the immuneACCESS table is served through TCRdb, limited to in-frame sequences with V and J called. Missing clones are a known gap in these copies; in checked studies unresolved V genes cover under half, and the rest lacks a known reason. The sample has 130,000 to 150,000 clones on record, about 82% of them singletons. The ten largest clones capture more than 3.5% of the sample. The sample comprised PBMCs. The receptors originated from a middle-aged woman in good health and CMV-seropositive.

J is TRBJ1-2 and V is TRBV19, with D perhaps TRBD1 (6 bases). Trimming cost V 7 bases and J 7 bases, with 13 bases left between them. Germline V gene data show CDR1 as LNHDA and CDR2 as SQIVND (reference sequence). This CDR3 spans 12 amino acids. CDR3 in DNA: TGTGCCAGTACGTTGGGGGCTGGTGGCTACACCTTC. It yields the protein CASTLGAGGYTF.

The chain uses TRBV7-3 and TRBJ1-1; D ambiguous. The CDR3 runs 13 residues. Trimming left V 3 bases short and J 0 bases short, with 5 bases between. Per germline, CDR1 SGHTA and CDR2 FQGTGA. The CDR3 DNA reads TGTGCCAGCAGCTTGTCCTTGAACACTGAAGCTTTCTTT. Its protein is CASSLSLNTEAFF. Filled out from reference TRBV7-3 and TRBJ1-1, the complete variable domain reads GAGVSQTPSNKVTEKGKYVELRCDPISGHTALYWYRQSLGQGPEFLIYFQGTGAADDSGLPNDRFFAVRPEGSVSTLKIQRTERGDSAVYLCASSLSLNTEAFFGQGTRLTVV.

This chain uses TRBV18 with TRBJ2-1; 7 nucleotides agree with TRBD1. Germline values: CDR1 KGHSH, CDR2 LQKENI. V was clipped by 3 bases and J by 4 bases; unmatched bases: 6. The CDR3 consists of 15 residues. Here the CDR3 reads CASSPGQTLYNEQFF. The CDR3 DNA sequence: TGTGCCAGCTCACCGGGACAGACACTTTACAATGAGCAGTTCTTC.

The chain is built from TRBV10-3 and TRBJ2-1; TRBD2 aligns across 13 bases. CDR3 length: 17 residues. Trimming cost V 5 bases and J 6 bases; bases outside gene matches: 10. CDR1 is ENHRY and CDR2 is SYGVKD in the germline V gene. In nucleotides, the CDR3 is TGTGCCATCAGTAATGGACTAGCGGGAGTAGGGCCCAATGAGCAGTTCTTC. This translates into CAISNGLAGVGPNEQFF.

The chain couples TRBV5-4 to TRBJ2-3, with D possibly TRBD2 on 5 matching bases. The CDR3 spans 13 residues. In germline, CDR1 is SGHNT, CDR2 YYREEE (reference sequence). With 7 bases removed from V and 4 bases from J, the gap between germline ends came to 13 bases. The CDR3 reads CASWTSGADTQYF. As DNA, the CDR3 is TGTGCCAGCTGGACGTCCGGGGCAGATACGCAGTATTTT.

The chain couples TRBV27 to TRBJ2-1; TRBD2 agrees at 15 bases. Germline CDR1 reads MNHEY; CDR2 reads SMNVEV (reference sequence). CDR3 length equals 16 residues. After removal of 2 bases from V and 6 bases from J, the junction contained 2 bases not matched to a gene. CDR3 residues: CASSLGLAGGPNEQFF. CDR3 sequence (DNA): TGTGCCAGCAGTTTAGGACTAGCGGGAGGGCCCAATGAGCAGTTCTTC.

The chain uses TRBV28 and TRBJ1-2, with 7 nucleotides matching TRBD1. V dropped 4 bases and J dropped 4; count of bases not matched to a gene: 6. Germline loops: CDR1 MDHEN, CDR2 SYDVKM. The CDR3 loop spans 14 amino acids. CDR3 bases: TGTGCCAGCAGTTCACACCAGGGGGTCTATGGCTACACCTTC. This encodes CASSSHQGVYGYTF.

The chain carries TRBV27 and TRBJ2-1; 7 bases map to TRBD1. Trimming took 4 bases from V and 7 from J; bases not matched to a gene: 10. The CDR3 spans 15 residues. The germline V gene has CDR1 MNHEY and CDR2 SMNVEV (reference sequence). The CDR3: CASSSRGGPWNEQFF. The CDR3 bases are TGTGCCAGCAGTTCGCGAGGGGGCCCATGGAATGAGCAGTTCTTC.

This clone was counted a few times. This chain joins TRBV7-6 and TRBJ1-4; TRBD1 matches 10 bases. In germline, CDR1 is SGHVS, CDR2 FNYEAQ. The V segment lost 6 bases and the J segment 0 bases; nucleotides outside the gene matches: 13. There are 19 residues in the CDR3. CDR3 protein: CASSSVSGTGDATNEKLFF. CDR3 nucleotide sequence: TGTGCCAGCAGTTCCGTCTCCGGGACAGGGGATGCAACTAATGAAAAACTGTTTTTT.

The rearrangement uses TRBV15 and TRBJ2-5; D perhaps matches TRBD2 (6 bases). CDR3 length equals 11 residues. Trimming cost V 0 bases and J 11 bases, with 7 bases left between them. Germline CDR1 LNHNV, CDR2 YYDKDF (reference sequence). The CDR3 DNA follows: TGTGCCACCAGCAGAGATCGGGAGCAGTACTTC. This translates into CATSRDREQYF.